The clone carrying this TCR beta chain appeared once. The antigen remains undetermined. Compared with germline, one end of the junction differs, possibly owing to a read error. Germline-derived CDR1 and CDR2 are LGHNA and YSLEER. The CDR3 contains 14 residues. The data stem from a study of tumor-infiltrating lymphocytes in primary liver carcinoma. Regarding the study as a whole: Appearing in all five tumor regions was true of only about 7-25% of top clones.

Total RNA and DNA came together from approximately 20-30 mg of bulk tissue without cell sorting. Starting material of around 490 ng total RNA yielded TCR beta cDNA via a constant-region primer. Amplification in three nested multiplex PCR rounds with slightly modified ARM-PCR gave rise to TCR beta libraries. Researchers ran the first two PCR rounds for ten to eleven cycles each with TRBV1-TRBV30 forward primers and a C-beta reverse primer. Each CDR3 protein gets one entry after TCRdb re-called the multiplex PCR reads with MiXCR. Of more than 45,000 distinct CDR3 sequences in the sample, around 73% were seen once.

Sequences were obtained from liver tumor tissue from sampling region 5. Subset specified: tumor region T5, tumor centre. The clonotype originates from a man aged 40-55 years with primary liver carcinoma and hepatitis B virus infection. This rearrangement joins TRBV4-3 to TRBJ2-1, with a possible D match to TRBD2 (6 bases). CDR3 DNA: TGCGCCAGCAGCCAGGGCAGGACTAACAATAAGCAGTTTTTC. Translating it yields CASSQGRTNNKQFF.